The entry below gives a single TCR beta chain sequence along with its context. Its antigen remains unidentified. The record originates from a study of cytomegalovirus exposure and HLA in healthy donors. In the PCR, 60 Vbeta and 13 Jbeta primers were used. The protocol was immunoSEQ multiplex PCR, while the TCRdb copy is restricted to in-frame clones and leaves out a portion. The sample lists about 170,000 clones; 76% were seen once. General study points: Per a prior analysis, the majority of TCR beta V segments were productive roughly 87% or roughly 30% of the time. The records held CMV serostatus as the only immune exposure information. A later analysis linked a missense variant in DCLRE1C to the trimming of TCR beta V and J genes. Later analysis showed most CMV-associated TCR beta chains appearing HLA-restricted.

Sequenced material: PBMCs. The receptor was derived from a female donor in good health and CMV-seronegative.

In DNA, the CDR3 is TGTGCCAGCAGTTACGGAGCTGGTACGCAGTATTTT. Translated: CASSYGAGTQYF. J is TRBJ2-3 and V is TRBV27; D uncertain. CDR1 and CDR2 (germline): MNHEY, SMNVEV (reference sequence). The CDR3 contains 12 residues. V lost 4 bases to trimming and J lost 8 bases, with 10 bases between them.